These 24 T cell receptor beta chains were sequenced from one sample in a study of cytomegalovirus exposure and HLA in healthy donors. A multiplex PCR was run with 60 Vbeta primers and 13 Jbeta primers. Produced via immunoSEQ multiplex PCR; TCRdb's table is partial and in-frame only. The table lists under 200,000 clones, just under 80% of them singletons. Input material: PBMCs. These receptors were obtained from a woman between 45 and 65 years old in good health and CMV-seronegative.

The chain couples TRBV9 to TRBJ1-1; D is ambiguous. The germline CDR1 and CDR2 sequences are SGDLS and YYNGEE. Trimming took 0 bases from V and 4 from J, leaving 10 bases between them. The CDR3 totals 14 residues. The CDR3: CASSVGRLGTEAFF. CDR3 sequence (DNA): TGTGCCAGCAGCGTAGGCAGGCTGGGCACTGAAGCTTTCTTT.

The chain has TRBV30 and TRBJ2-4, with a possible D match to TRBD2 (6 bases). With 3 bases removed from V and 8 bases from J, the gap between germline ends came to 14 bases. Per germline, CDR1 GTSNPN and CDR2 SVGIG (reference sequence). The CDR3 is 13 residues long. CDR3 sequence (DNA): TGTGCCTGGAGGGGAGGTAAAGGGGACATTCAGTACTTC. Translation: CAWRGGKGDIQYF.

The gene calls are TRBV27 and TRBJ2-7; tentative D call: TRBD2 (6 bases). This CDR3 has 14 residues. The V gene's germline CDR1 is MNHEY and CDR2 SMNVEV (reference sequence). Trimming shortened V by 1 base and J by 5 bases, and 12 bases separated the two germline ends. CDR3 loop: CASSLLGIADEQYF. CDR3 in DNA: TGTGCCAGCAGTTTATTGGGCATAGCGGACGAGCAGTACTTC.

This clone was observed once. The chain uses TRBV28 and TRBJ2-1; 9 nucleotides line up with TRBD1. CDR1 is MDHEN, CDR2 SYDVKM, per germline. The trim removed 1 base at V and 9 bases at J, leaving 7 bases unmatched. This CDR3 has 15 amino acids. The CDR3: CASSLYMDRGGEQFF. CDR3 DNA sequence: TGTGCCAGCAGTTTATATATGGACAGGGGTGGTGAGCAGTTCTTC. Drawing the rest from reference TRBV28 and TRBJ2-1, the complete variable domain is DVKVTQSSRYLVKRTGEKVFLECVQDMDHENMFWYRQDPGLGLRLIYFSYDVKMKEKGDIPEGYSVSREKKERFSLILESASTNQTSMYLCASSLYMDRGGEQFFGPGTRLTVL.

This sequence joins TRBV4-1 and TRBJ1-2; 8 bases are a match to TRBD1. Per germline, CDR1 MGHRA and CDR2 YSYEKL. V was pared by 0 bases and J by 7 bases, with 4 bases of the junction left unmatched. This CDR3 region has 14 residues. This CDR3 is CASSQDRDRPGYTF. DNA for the CDR3: TGCGCCAGCAGCCAAGATCGGGACAGGCCTGGCTACACCTTC.

The rearrangement joins TRBV29-1 to TRBJ2-2; D is unclear. CDR3 length: 10 amino acids. Germline V gene lookup returns CDR1 SQVTM and CDR2 ANQGSEA. Between the trimmed V and J ends, which lost 4 bases and 7 bases, there was a span of 4 bases. CDR3 amino acids: CSVVNGELFF. The CDR3, as DNA: TGCAGCGTTGTTAACGGGGAGCTGTTTTTT.

The V and J genes are TRBV7-8 and TRBJ2-1, with D possibly being TRBD1 (6 bases). The CDR3 contains 11 residues. Between the trimmed V and J ends, which lost 4 bases and 13 bases, there was a span of 11 bases. Per the germline V gene, CDR1 is SGHVS and CDR2 is FQNEAQ. The CDR3 loop reads CASSSFGTQFF. In nucleotides, the CDR3 is TGTGCCAGCAGCTCTTTCGGGACACAGTTCTTC.

This chain connects TRBV11-2 to TRBJ2-2; 8 bases agree with TRBD1. Germline trimming cut 2 bases from V and 1 base from J; bases unmatched to any gene: 12. The germline gives CDR1 SGHAT, CDR2 FQNNGV. This CDR3 is built from 19 residues. The CDR3: CASSLFADYRGENTGELFF. CDR3 in DNA: TGTGCCAGCAGCTTATTTGCGGACTACAGGGGGGAGAACACCGGGGAGCTGTTTTTT.

The chain is built from TRBV7-2 and TRBJ1-2, with 10 positions matching TRBD1. Germline-derived CDR1 and CDR2 are SGHTA and FQGNSA. This CDR3 comprises 13 residues. Trimming at V came to 5 bases and at J to 8 bases, leaving 5 bases not matched to a gene. The CDR3 loop is CASSQRTGGGYTF. DNA for the CDR3: TGTGCCAGCAGCCAAAGGACAGGGGGAGGCTACACCTTC.

The rearrangement links TRBV10-1 to TRBJ2-2; D uncertain. This CDR3 region has 13 residues. Trimming pared 3 bases from V and 5 bases from J, leaving 7 bases between. Germline V gene data show CDR1 as WNHNN and CDR2 as SYGVQD (reference sequence). For the CDR3, the DNA is TGCGCCAGCAGTGACCGGTGGACCGGGGAGCTGTTTTTT. It is translated as CASSDRWTGELFF.

This clone was detected only a few times. This rearrangement joins TRBV28 to TRBJ2-3; maybe TRBD2 (5 bases). CDR1 MDHEN and CDR2 SYDVKM come from the germline V gene. V lost 6 bases, J lost 0 bases, and 10 bases lay in between. The CDR3 consists of 14 residues. The CDR3 sequence is CASREGTSTDTQYF. DNA of the CDR3: TGTGCCAGCAGAGAGGGCACTAGCACAGATACGCAGTATTTT.

This chain joins TRBV19 and TRBJ1-5; 8 bases line up with TRBD1. Germline V gene data show CDR1 as LNHDA and CDR2 as SQIVND (reference sequence). J gave up 5 bases and V 6 bases, and 6 bases lay outside the gene matches. CDR3 size: 14 residues. CDR3 amino acids: CASRAQGGDQPQHF. In DNA form, the CDR3 reads TGTGCCAGTAGGGCACAGGGGGGCGATCAGCCCCAGCATTTT.

The sample holds a few counts of this clone. V is TRBV2 and J is TRBJ2-3, with TRBD2 matching over 7 bases. Germline CDR1 SNHLY, CDR2 FYNNEI. This CDR3 is built from 17 residues. V dropped 7 bases and J dropped 3; count of bases not matched to a gene: 16. In DNA form, the CDR3 reads TGTGCCAGCAATTCCCGCGGGGGAGCCGGGCAAACAGATACGCAGTATTTT. Its translation is CASNSRGGAGQTDTQYF.

The chain carries TRBV10-1 and TRBJ2-5; a weak D match, TRBD2 (6 bases). CDR1 and CDR2 from the germline V gene are WNHNN and SYGVQD (reference sequence). Trimming removed 4 bases from V and 5 bases from J, with 14 bases in between. CDR3 length: 14 amino acids. The CDR3 bases are TGCGCCAGCAGTGGTCGGGGGAGAGGGGAGACCCAGTACTTC. This translates into CASSGRGRGETQYF.

This clone occurred once. The chain has TRBV5-1 and TRBJ1-1; D remains ambiguous. In germline, CDR1 is SGHRS, CDR2 YFSETQ. This CDR3 has 15 amino acids. V was trimmed by 6 bases and J by 0 bases, leaving 15 bases between them. The CDR3 protein is CASTIGGHLNTEAFF. CDR3 nucleotides: TGCGCCAGCACCATCGGCGGGCACTTGAACACTGAAGCTTTCTTT.

The chain recombines TRBV18 with TRBJ2-1, with D possibly being TRBD2 (6 bases). CDR1 KGHSH and CDR2 LQKENI come from the germline V gene. The CDR3 has 17 amino acids. Trimming removed 3 bases at V and 2 bases at J, with 17 bases between. Here the CDR3 DNA reads TGTGCCAGCTCACCTCCTTTCAGTGGAGGGCCCTACAATGAGCAGTTCTTC. This codes for CASSPPFSGGPYNEQFF.

This clone showed up just once. The rearrangement links TRBV27 to TRBJ2-1, with 8 bases matching TRBD1. V shed 6 bases and J 9 bases; nucleotides not matched to a gene: 16. The CDR3 has 16 amino acids. The germline CDR1 and CDR2 sequences are MNHEY and SMNVEV (reference sequence). The CDR3 DNA is TGTGCCAGCAGGGGGGTCAGGACAGGGAAGCAGCTTGAGCAGTTCTTC. It is translated as CASRGVRTGKQLEQFF.

The chain joins TRBV6-4 to TRBJ2-2; possible D gene TRBD2, 6 bases. Germline V CDR1 and CDR2: MRHNA, SNTAGT. Trimming took 6 bases from V and 5 from J, leaving 13 bases between them. This CDR3 is built from 14 residues. CDR3 in DNA: TGTGCCAGCAGGACGATTAGCGGTACCGGGGAGCTGTTTTTT. It encodes CASRTISGTGELFF.

Only a few counts were recorded for this clone. J is TRBJ1-1 and V is TRBV4-3; 8 bases map to TRBD1. The CDR3 has 18 residues. CDR1 is LGHNA and CDR2 is YSLEER in the germline V gene. Trimming took 2 bases from V and 3 from J; bases not matched to a gene: 14. CDR3 bases: TGCGCCAGCAGCCAAACGGACAGGGTAGGGAGCGCGTACACTGAAGCTTTCTTT. It encodes CASSQTDRVGSAYTEAFF.

J is TRBJ2-7 and V is TRBV4-3, with 8 nucleotides matching TRBD1. Trimming took 2 bases from V and 3 from J; bases not matched to a gene: 12. CDR3 size: 17 residues. Per germline, CDR1 LGHNA and CDR2 YSLEER. CDR3: CASSQLPLTGAIYEQYF. Here the CDR3 DNA reads TGCGCCAGCAGCCAACTACCCCTGACAGGGGCAATCTACGAGCAGTACTTC.

This clone was seen once. This chain uses TRBV27 with TRBJ2-5; maybe TRBD2 (6 bases). CDR1 is MNHEY and CDR2 is SMNVEV in the germline V gene (reference sequence). V was shortened by 5 bases and J by 0 bases, with 16 bases between the two germline ends. This CDR3 has 16 amino acids. The CDR3 DNA reads as TGTGCCAGCAGTCCTCGGGGCGGGGTTTACCAAGAGACCCAGTACTTC. This codes for CASSPRGGVYQETQYF.

The chain has TRBV27 and TRBJ1-5; weak D call: TRBD1 (5 bases). The length of the CDR3 is 15 residues. The germline V and J ends were trimmed by 2 bases and 3 bases, with 11 bases remaining between them. Germline assignment: CDR1 MNHEY and CDR2 SMNVEV (reference sequence). This chain's CDR3 is CASSLDRPPNQPQHF. In DNA form, the CDR3 reads TGTGCCAGCAGTTTAGACAGACCCCCCAATCAGCCCCAGCATTTT.

The V call is TRBV6-5, the J call TRBJ1-1, with no clear D. Germline-derived CDR1 and CDR2 are MNHEY and SVGAGI. Trimming cost V 2 bases and J 4 bases, with 11 bases left between them. This CDR3 has 14 residues. CDR3 DNA: TGTGCCAGCAGTTACGCTCCGGGAGTCACTGAAGCTTTCTTT. Translated, it gives CASSYAPGVTEAFF.

Notes on this clone: The sample holds other DNA sequences that translate to the same CDR3. The rearrangement uses TRBV6-5 and TRBJ1-1, with D uncertain. Deletions cut 0 bases from V and 1 base from J, with 3 bases between. CDR3 length: 13 amino acids. Germline assignment: CDR1 MNHEY and CDR2 SVGAGI. CDR3 sequence (DNA): TGTGCCAGCAGTTACTCCCGGAACACTGAAGCTTTCTTT. It translates to CASSYSRNTEAFF.